This T cell receptor beta chain was profiled in a study of glioma-infiltrating T cells after dendritic cell vaccination. Overall study: Three intradermal dendritic cell vaccine injections were given every two weeks.

This clone showed up just once. Primers: 60 V beta forward and 13 J beta reverse. Only in-frame clones appear in the TCRdb table, and some are missing; sequencing was by immunoSEQ multiplex PCR. This table holds more than 70,000 clones, around 87% found once. As for time point: after dendritic cell vaccination, including at tumor progression/relapse. Isocitrate dehydrogenase mutation was absent in all glioblastoma patients. This CDR3 comprises 16 residues. In germline, CDR1 is MDHEN, CDR2 SYDVKM. Trimming cost V 7 bases and J 2 bases, with 21 bases left between them. This material consisted of blood, taken after dendritic cell vaccination. V and J are TRBV28 and TRBJ2-7, with D perhaps TRBD2 (6 bases). This receptor was identified in a human donor with glioblastoma. The CDR3 coding sequence is TGTGCCAGCAACATACGTCTCGGGGACTCCCCCTACGAGCAGTACTTC. Translation gives CASNIRLGDSPYEQYF. The full variable domain, its missing parts supplied by reference TRBV28 and TRBJ2-7, is DVKVTQSSRYLVKRTGEKVFLECVQDMDHENMFWYRQDPGLGLRLIYFSYDVKMKEKGDIPEGYSVSREKKERFSLILESASTNQTSMYLCASNIRLGDSPYEQYFGPGTRLTVT.